This is a list of T cell receptor beta chains from one sample in a study of blood T cell repertoires in COVID-19. This table comes from immunoSEQ multiplex PCR, and its TCRdb copy is limited to in-frame clones, with some not included. Among 150,000 to 160,000 clones listed, roughly 83% were seen once. Sequencing input: peripheral blood. The source of these receptors is a woman aged 60-75 years with acute or convalescent COVID-19. CDR3s include the opening cysteine and the closing phenylalanine or tryptophan. D genes are given only for firm matches. Clone sizes are given selectively: once, few, many, or a class where the clone is expanded.

V: TRBV24-1; J: TRBJ2-3; size: .; D: TRBD1; DNA: TGTGCCACCAGTGATCCCGGCTGGGACAGGACGCAGTATTTT; CDR3: CATSDPGWDRTQYF
V: TRBV10-3; J: TRBJ1-2; size: .; D: .; DNA: TGTGCCATCAGTCCAGGTTCTAACTATGGCTACACCTTC; CDR3: CAISPGSNYGYTF
V: TRBV3-1/TRBV3-2; J: TRBJ1-2; size: .; D: .; DNA: TGTGCCAGCAGCCCAGGCGGGGACTATGGCTACACCTTC; CDR3: CASSPGGDYGYTF
V: TRBV11-2; J: TRBJ1-2; size: .; D: .; DNA: TGTGCCAGCAGCTTAGATAGGGGGAACTATGGCTACACCTTC; CDR3: CASSLDRGNYGYTF
V: TRBV4-1; J: TRBJ1-6; size: .; D: .; DNA: TGCGCCAGCAGCCAACTAGATATGGGACTCCTGAGAAATTCACCCCTCCACTTT; CDR3: CASSQLDMGLLRNSPLHF
V: TRBV3-1/TRBV3-2; J: TRBJ1-2; size: .; D: .; DNA: TGTGCCAGCAGCCGACAGCCCGGGAACTATGGCTACACCTTC; CDR3: CASSRQPGNYGYTF
V: TRBV10-3; J: TRBJ1-2; size: few; D: .; DNA: TGTGCCATCAGTGAGGGGTTGGGGCGGTATGGCTACACCTTC; CDR3: CAISEGLGRYGYTF
V: TRBV3-1/TRBV3-2; J: TRBJ2-5; size: .; D: TRBD2; DNA: TGTGCCAGCAGCCCTAGCGGGGGGTGGGAGACCCAGTACTTC; CDR3: CASSPSGGWETQYF
V: TRBV18; J: TRBJ2-1; size: .; D: TRBD2; DNA: TGTGCCAGCTCACCATGGACTAGCGGGGAGTCCGAGCAGTTCTTC; CDR3: CASSPWTSGESEQFF
V: TRBV3-1/TRBV3-2; J: TRBJ1-1; size: .; D: .; DNA: TGTGCCAGCAGCCCTCAGGGATACACTGAAGCTTTCTTT; CDR3: CASSPQGYTEAFF
V: TRBV4-2; J: TRBJ1-3; size: .; D: .; DNA: TGTGCCAGCAGCCAAGATCTTCGTGGAAACACCATATATTTT; CDR3: CASSQDLRGNTIYF
V: TRBV2; J: TRBJ1-4; size: .; D: TRBD1; DNA: TGTGCCAGCAGTGACGGACAGGGAGATGAAAAACTGTTTTTT; CDR3: CASSDGQGDEKLFF
V: TRBV29-1; J: TRBJ1-2; size: .; D: TRBD1; DNA: TGCAGCGTTGAGGGTCCAGGACAGGGAACCTATGGCTACACCTTC; CDR3: CSVEGPGQGTYGYTF
V: TRBV30; J: TRBJ1-4; size: .; D: TRBD1; DNA: TGTGCCTGGAGTGGCCCAGGGGGCATCGAAAAACTGTTTTTT; CDR3: CAWSGPGGIEKLFF
V: TRBV2; J: TRBJ1-2; size: few; D: .; DNA: TGTGCCAGCGGCCCCCGACACAGGGATGGGGGCTACACCTTC; CDR3: CASGPRHRDGGYTF
V: TRBV3-1/TRBV3-2; J: TRBJ1-1; size: .; D: TRBD1; DNA: TGTGCCAGCAGTCAGGGGGCTGAAGCTTTCTTT; CDR3: CASSQGAEAFF
V: TRBV18; J: TRBJ1-3; size: .; D: .; DNA: TGTGCCAGCTCACTCTCCCCGACGGGGAGCTCTGGAAACACCATATATTTT; CDR3: CASSLSPTGSSGNTIYF
V: TRBV6-1; J: TRBJ2-2; size: .; D: .; DNA: TGTGCCAGCAGTGAAGCGGAATACTACCGACCCACCGGGGAGCTGTTTTTT; CDR3: CASSEAEYYRPTGELFF
V: TRBV7-2; J: TRBJ1-4; size: .; D: .; DNA: TGTGCCAGCAGCTTAGAAATACGGACTAATGAAAAACTGTTTTTT; CDR3: CASSLEIRTNEKLFF
V: TRBV25-1; J: TRBJ1-1; size: .; D: .; DNA: TGTGCCAGCAGTGGCCAAGGAGAGAGATGGAACACTGAAGCTTTCTTT; CDR3: CASSGQGERWNTEAFF
V: TRBV19; J: TRBJ1-1; size: .; D: .; DNA: TGTGCCAGTAGGGAAGGGGACACCCGAGGCACTGAAGCTTTCTTT; CDR3: CASREGDTRGTEAFF
V: TRBV2; J: TRBJ2-2; size: .; D: TRBD1; DNA: TGTGCCAGCAGGGGGGACAGGGAGAGAACCGGGGAGCTGTTTTTT; CDR3: CASRGDRERTGELFF
V: TRBV5-1; J: TRBJ1-3; size: .; D: .; DNA: TGCGCCAGCAGCTTGTTCGCAGGGTCCTCTGGAAACACCATATATTTT; CDR3: CASSLFAGSSGNTIYF
V: TRBV27; J: TRBJ1-2; size: .; D: .; DNA: TGTGCCAGCAGTTTAAAAGGCAGGGGTGGTGGTGGAAACTATGGCTACACCTTC; CDR3: CASSLKGRGGGGNYGYTF
V: TRBV30; J: TRBJ2-3; size: .; D: TRBD1; DNA: TGTGCCTGGAGCGGACCGGGACAGGGGAAAGCAGATACGCAGTATTTT; CDR3: CAWSGPGQGKADTQYF
V: TRBV9; J: TRBJ1-1; size: .; D: TRBD1; DNA: TGTGCCAGCAGCGTAGCAACAGGGGGTTTCTCTGAAGCTTTCTTT; CDR3: CASSVATGGFSEAFF
V: TRBV10-2; J: TRBJ2-3; size: .; D: .; DNA: TGCGCCAGCAGTGAGACCGGGAGCACAGATACGCAGTATTTT; CDR3: CASSETGSTDTQYF
V: TRBV5-1; J: TRBJ2-3; size: .; D: .; DNA: TGCGCCAGCAGCTTGGAGGCGGGGATAAGCACAGATACGCAGTATTTT; CDR3: CASSLEAGISTDTQYF
V: TRBV5-1; J: TRBJ2-2; size: .; D: TRBD1; DNA: TGCGCCAGCAGCGAGGGACAGCTGAACACCGGGGAGCTGTTTTTT; CDR3: CASSEGQLNTGELFF
V: TRBV19; J: TRBJ1-1; size: .; D: .; DNA: TGTGCCAGTAGGAGACAGGTGAACACTGAAGCTTTCTTT; CDR3: CASRRQVNTEAFF
V: TRBV6-5; J: TRBJ1-6; size: .; D: .; DNA: TGTGCCAGCAGCCCAGGAGGGGCACTTAATTCACCCCTCCACTTT; CDR3: CASSPGGALNSPLHF